These T cell receptor beta chains were read from a single sample in a study of CD8 T cells in Susac syndrome. TCRdb fed the immunoSEQ multiplex PCR reads into MiXCR, producing one record per CDR3 protein. The sample shows about 150,000 distinct CDR3 sequences, just over 90% of them seen only once. Material for sequencing was CD4+ T cells from PBMCs. Receptor source: a human donor in good health. Each CDR3 is given with its conserved first and last residue. D genes are given only for firm matches. Some rows have no size entry. The others give once, few or many, or a class for an expanded clone.

v_call,clone_size,j_call,d_call,cdr3_aa,cdr3_nt
TRBV6-5,NA,TRBJ1-1,NA,CASSYVGGADTEAFF,TGTGCCAGCAGTTACGTGGGGGGCGCGGACACTGAAGCTTTCTTT
TRBV9,NA,TRBJ2-7,NA,CASSEGISYEQYF,TGTGCCAGCAGCGAAGGGATCTCCTACGAGCAGTACTTC
TRBV6-1,NA,TRBJ2-2,NA,CASSELYTGELFF,TGTGCCAGCAGTGAACTGTACACCGGGGAGCTGTTTTTT
TRBV4-1,NA,TRBJ2-5,NA,CASSQSPQVDQETQYF,TGCGCCAGCAGCCAAAGCCCACAGGTGGATCAAGAGACCCAGTACTTC
TRBV7-2,NA,TRBJ2-7,NA,CASSLRFARIYEQYF,TGTGCCAGCAGCTTAAGGTTTGCTCGGATCTACGAGCAGTACTTC
TRBV4-2,NA,TRBJ2-1,TRBD2,CASSQGRLAGDEQFF,TGTGCCAGCAGCCAAGGGAGACTAGCGGGAGACGAGCAGTTCTTC
TRBV30,NA,TRBJ2-1,NA,CAWSRANSYNEQFF,TGTGCCTGGAGCCGGGCAAACTCCTACAATGAGCAGTTCTTC
TRBV20-1,NA,TRBJ1-5,TRBD1,CSATRTGNPRNQPQHF,TGCAGTGCTACCAGGACAGGGAACCCGCGCAATCAGCCCCAGCATTTT
TRBV12-3/TRBV12-4,NA,TRBJ2-6,NA,CASRWYSGANVLTF,TGTGCCAGCAGGTGGTACTCTGGGGCCAACGTCCTGACTTTC
TRBV7-2,NA,TRBJ2-3,NA,CASSFQGISTDTQYF,TGTGCCAGCAGCTTCCAGGGCATTAGCACAGATACGCAGTATTTT
TRBV6-1,NA,TRBJ2-1,NA,CASRKLGEAHNEQFF,TGTGCCAGCAGGAAGCTAGGAGAGGCCCACAATGAGCAGTTCTTC
TRBV18,NA,TRBJ2-5,NA,CASSPNRAGTQETQYF,TGTGCCAGCTCACCAAACAGGGCGGGTACTCAAGAGACCCAGTACTTC
TRBV10-3,NA,TRBJ1-1,NA,CAISESRAVNTEAFF,TGTGCCATCAGTGAGTCGAGGGCTGTGAACACTGAAGCTTTCTTT
TRBV6-5,NA,TRBJ2-7,TRBD1,CASMSSGQGRNEQYF,TGTGCCAGCATGTCCTCCGGACAGGGGAGAAACGAGCAGTACTTC
TRBV24-1,NA,TRBJ2-3,NA,CATSDLTGDTQYF,TGTGCCACCAGTGATTTGACAGGGGATACGCAGTATTTT
TRBV10-3,NA,TRBJ2-5,TRBD1,CASTFMTGETQYF,TGTGCCTCGACCTTCATGACAGGGGAGACCCAGTACTTC
TRBV7-3,NA,TRBJ1-1,TRBD1,CASSFGQGSMNTEAFF,TGTGCCAGCAGCTTTGGACAGGGAAGCATGAACACTGAAGCTTTCTTT
TRBV5-1,NA,TRBJ2-5,NA,CASSLRQSETQYF,TGCGCCAGCAGCTTGCGACAGTCCGAGACCCAGTACTTC
TRBV7-2,NA,TRBJ2-7,NA,CASSLGTVSYEQYF,TGTGCCAGCAGTTTGGGGACGGTCTCCTACGAGCAGTACTTC
TRBV7-9,NA,TRBJ2-5,TRBD1,CASSAGTGKQTQYF,TGTGCCAGCAGCGCAGGGACAGGGAAACAGACCCAGTACTTC
TRBV4-1,NA,TRBJ2-1,TRBD2,CASSLRAGGRRNEQFF,TGCGCCAGCAGTCTACGAGCGGGGGGGCGGCGGAATGAGCAGTTCTTC
TRBV19,NA,TRBJ1-1,NA,CATTSRLRTEAFF,TGTGCCACCACCTCCCGGCTCCGGACTGAAGCTTTCTTT
TRBV12-5,once,TRBJ1-5,NA,CASGVLQEPNQPQHF,TGTGCTAGTGGTGTCTTACAGGAGCCCAATCAGCCCCAGCATTTT
TRBV29-1,NA,TRBJ1-1,NA,CSGEQDRGTEAFF,TGCAGCGGGGAACAGGATCGTGGAACTGAAGCTTTCTTT
TRBV29-1,NA,TRBJ2-7,NA,CSVHQGAYEQYF,TGCAGCGTTCATCAGGGTGCCTACGAGCAGTACTTC
TRBV7-9,once,TRBJ2-3,NA,CASSLLGVPDTQYF,TGTGCCAGCAGCTTATTGGGGGTCCCAGATACGCAGTATTTT
TRBV27,NA,TRBJ1-1,NA,CASSFEGGQAFF,TGTGCCAGCAGTTTTGAAGGGGGGCAAGCTTTCTTT
TRBV20-1,NA,TRBJ1-6,NA,CSARDGGQHNSPLHF,TGCAGTGCTAGAGATGGGGGGCAGCATAATTCACCCCTCCACTTT
TRBV11-2,NA,TRBJ2-5,NA,CASSSYPDSFQETQYF,TGTGCCAGCAGCTCCTACCCCGACAGCTTCCAAGAGACCCAGTACTTC
TRBV7-2,NA,TRBJ2-7,TRBD2,CASSFRASGYEQYF,TGTGCCAGCAGCTTTCGCGCTAGCGGCTACGAGCAGTACTTC
TRBV10-2,NA,TRBJ2-5,NA,CASRAWAGTQETQYF,TGCGCCAGCAGAGCGTGGGCGGGGACTCAAGAGACCCAGTACTTC
TRBV7-3,NA,TRBJ2-6,TRBD2,CASRLASGPISGANVLTF,TGTGCCAGCAGACTCGCTAGCGGACCGATCTCTGGGGCCAACGTCCTGACTTTC
TRBV6-5,NA,TRBJ2-5,TRBD1,CASSQGQGVETQYF,TGTGCCAGCAGCCAGGGACAGGGAGTGGAGACCCAGTACTTC